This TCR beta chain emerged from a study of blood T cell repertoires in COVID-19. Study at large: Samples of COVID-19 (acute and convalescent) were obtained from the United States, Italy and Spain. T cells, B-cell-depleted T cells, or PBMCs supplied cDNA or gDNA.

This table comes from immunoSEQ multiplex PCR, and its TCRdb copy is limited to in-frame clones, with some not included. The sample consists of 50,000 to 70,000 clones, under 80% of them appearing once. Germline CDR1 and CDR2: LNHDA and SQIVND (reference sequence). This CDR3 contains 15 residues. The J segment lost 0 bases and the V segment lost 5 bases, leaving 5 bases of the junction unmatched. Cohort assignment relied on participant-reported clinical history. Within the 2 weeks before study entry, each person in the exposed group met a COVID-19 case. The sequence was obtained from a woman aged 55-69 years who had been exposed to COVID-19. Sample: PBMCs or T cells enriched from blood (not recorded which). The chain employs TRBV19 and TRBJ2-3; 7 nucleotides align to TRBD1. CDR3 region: CASSEGTASTDTQYF. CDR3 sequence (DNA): TGTGCCAGTAGTGAAGGGACAGCTAGCACAGATACGCAGTATTTT.